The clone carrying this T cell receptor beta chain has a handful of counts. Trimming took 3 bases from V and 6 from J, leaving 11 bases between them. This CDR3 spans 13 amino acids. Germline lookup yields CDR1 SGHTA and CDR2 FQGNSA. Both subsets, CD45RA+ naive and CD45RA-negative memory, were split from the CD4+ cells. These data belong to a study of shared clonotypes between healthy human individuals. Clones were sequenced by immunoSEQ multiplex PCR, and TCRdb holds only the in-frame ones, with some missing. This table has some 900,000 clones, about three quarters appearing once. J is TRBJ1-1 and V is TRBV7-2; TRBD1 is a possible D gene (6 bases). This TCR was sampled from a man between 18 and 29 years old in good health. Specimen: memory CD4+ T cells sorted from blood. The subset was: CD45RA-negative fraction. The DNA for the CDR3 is TGTGCCAGCAGCTTCGGGGGGCGGGCTGAAGCTTTCTTT. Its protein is CASSFGGRAEAFF.